The rows below give T cell receptor beta chains drawn from one sample of a study of blood T cell repertoires in COVID-19. Generated by immunoSEQ multiplex PCR, the TCRdb table keeps only in-frame clones and is missing some. The table has 250,000 to 350,000 clones, 75% to 90% seen once; the top ten hold over 5.5%. Sample: peripheral blood. These receptors were obtained from a woman in her fifties or sixties with COVID-19, enrolled during active disease. Both conserved end residues are part of each CDR3. A D gene is named only where the DNA matches it firmly. Size is stated for part of the rows, as once, few or many counts, or as a class when the clone is expanded.

>NA|TRBJ1-4|NA|TRBV7-9
CASSRSATNEKLFF
TGTGCCAGCTCCCGCAGTGCAACTAATGAAAAACTGTTTTTT
>NA|TRBJ1-1|NA|TRBV25-1
CASRRSGVSAEAFF
TGTGCCAGCCGACGATCAGGGGTTAGCGCTGAAGCTTTCTTT
>NA|TRBJ2-1|NA|TRBV9
CASSVGLGRTALEQFF
TGTGCCAGCAGCGTAGGTCTGGGGCGAACCGCCCTTGAGCAGTTCTTC
>NA|TRBJ1-5|NA|TRBV27
CASSPRFPGGTAVSQPQHF
TGTGCCAGCAGTCCACGATTCCCTGGGGGCACCGCTGTTTCTCAGCCCCAGCATTTT
>NA|TRBJ2-7|NA|TRBV18
CASSPAGVEQYF
TGTGCCAGCTCACCTGCAGGGGTCGAGCAGTACTTC
>NA|TRBJ1-1|NA|TRBV6-5
CASSISGTYGTEAFF
TGTGCCAGCAGTATCTCAGGGACTTATGGCACTGAAGCTTTCTTT
>NA|TRBJ1-1|NA|TRBV11-2
CASSPRGGSGDTEAFF
TGTGCCAGCAGCCCAAGGGGGGGGAGCGGGGACACTGAAGCTTTCTTT
>TRBD1|TRBJ2-5|NA|TRBV7-7
CASSFNRGQGETQYF
TGTGCCAGCAGCTTTAACAGGGGGCAAGGAGAGACCCAGTACTTC
>NA|TRBJ2-7|NA|TRBV11-3
CASSPGLRGIYEQYF
TGTGCCAGCAGCCCTGGATTACGAGGGATCTACGAGCAGTACTTC
>NA|TRBJ2-7|NA|TRBV15
CATSRNSNYEQYF
TGTGCCACCAGCAGAAACAGTAACTACGAGCAGTACTTC
>TRBD1|TRBJ2-5|NA|TRBV24-1
CATSDSPRQGLQETQYF
TGTGCCACCAGTGATTCTCCCCGACAGGGCTTACAAGAGACCCAGTACTTC
>TRBD1|TRBJ1-3|NA|TRBV24-1
CATSDVTGGAYF
TGTGCCACCAGTGACGTTACAGGGGGCGCATATTTT
>TRBD2|TRBJ2-7|NA|TRBV19
CASSTGTSLYEQYF
TGTGCCAGTAGTACCGGGACTAGTCTCTACGAGCAGTACTTC
>NA|TRBJ2-1|once|TRBV5-5
CASSLRGKSYNEQFF
TGTGCCAGCAGCTTGAGGGGGAAGTCCTACAATGAGCAGTTCTTC
>NA|TRBJ2-1|NA|TRBV6-5
CASRPLAYGVNEQFF
TGTGCCAGCAGACCACTAGCTTACGGCGTCAATGAGCAGTTCTTC
>NA|TRBJ1-5|NA|TRBV5-1
CASSLASGGSGPQHF
TGCGCCAGCAGCTTGGCCTCGGGGGGCTCGGGCCCCCAGCATTTT
>NA|TRBJ2-7|once|TRBV19
CASSPGVYEQYF
TGTGCCAGTAGTCCAGGGGTCTACGAGCAGTACTTC
>TRBD1|TRBJ1-4|once|TRBV7-2
CASSQDRGSEKLFF
TGTGCCAGCAGCCAGGACAGGGGCTCTGAAAAACTGTTTTTT
>NA|TRBJ2-5|NA|TRBV24-1
CATSSISETQETQYF
TGTGCCACCAGTTCCATCAGTGAAACCCAAGAGACCCAGTACTTC
>TRBD1|TRBJ2-2|NA|TRBV5-1
CASKVTGYNTGELFF
TGCGCCAGCAAGGTGACAGGGTATAACACCGGGGAGCTGTTTTTT
>TRBD1|TRBJ1-3|once|TRBV5-1
CASSPKGQGGNTIYF
TGCGCCAGCAGCCCGAAGGGACAGGGAGGAAACACCATATATTTT
>NA|TRBJ2-1|NA|TRBV15
CATSKSGVGFNEQFF
TGTGCCACCAGCAAGTCGGGGGTGGGCTTCAATGAGCAGTTCTTC
>TRBD1|TRBJ1-4|NA|TRBV27
CASSPRTGRHEKLFF
TGTGCCAGCAGTCCCCGGACAGGACGACACGAAAAACTGTTTTTT
>NA|TRBJ1-2|NA|TRBV4-3
CASSPGVGVVAGGSNYGYTF
TGCGCCAGCAGCCCCGGGGTTGGAGTTGTTGCGGGGGGATCTAACTATGGCTACACCTTC
>TRBD1|TRBJ1-1|NA|TRBV7-8
CASSQDRGHGNTEAFF
TGTGCCAGCAGCCAGGACAGGGGGCACGGGAACACTGAAGCTTTCTTT
>NA|TRBJ2-2|NA|TRBV19
CASSRVGRAGELFF
TGTGCCAGTAGCCGAGTAGGGCGGGCCGGGGAGCTGTTTTTT
>TRBD1|TRBJ1-5|NA|TRBV4-2
CASSQDSIGQGMGNQPQHF
TGTGCCAGCAGCCAAGATTCGATTGGACAGGGGATGGGAAATCAGCCCCAGCATTTT
>TRBD1|TRBJ1-1|NA|TRBV5-1
CASSLASGGSGTEAFF
TGCGCCAGCAGCTTGGCCTCAGGGGGCTCGGGCACTGAAGCTTTCTTT
>NA|TRBJ2-7|NA|TRBV11-2
CASSPYYEQYF
TGTGCCAGCAGCCCGTATTACGAGCAGTACTTC
>NA|TRBJ1-5|NA|TRBV10-3
CAISANSNQPQHF
TGTGCCATCAGTGCCAATAGCAATCAGCCCCAGCATTTT
>NA|TRBJ2-7|once|TRBV7-2
CASSLAPGAYEQYF
TGTGCCAGCAGCTTAGCCCCAGGGGCCTACGAGCAGTACTTC
>TRBD2|TRBJ2-5|NA|TRBV18
CASSLGLAGLKTQYF
TGTGCCAGCTCGTTGGGACTAGCGGGTTTGAAGACCCAGTACTTC
>TRBD1|TRBJ1-2|NA|TRBV19
CASSIRGQGYGYTF
TGTGCCAGTAGTATTCGGGGACAGGGTTATGGCTACACCTTC
>NA|TRBJ1-4|NA|TRBV28
CASSLVRPRNEKLFF
TGTGCCAGCAGTTTAGTTAGGCCGAGGAATGAAAAACTGTTTTTT
>TRBD1|TRBJ1-1|once|TRBV12-5
CASGPPGQGRGRMNTEAFF
TGTGCTAGTGGTCCCCCGGGACAGGGTAGGGGACGCATGAACACTGAAGCTTTCTTT
>NA|TRBJ1-1|NA|TRBV4-3
CASSQDAQVNTEAFF
TGCGCCAGCAGCCAAGATGCGCAGGTGAACACTGAAGCTTTCTTT
>NA|TRBJ1-1|NA|TRBV19
CASSIMRAGNTEAFF
TGTGCCAGTAGTATCATGAGGGCCGGGAACACTGAAGCTTTCTTT
>TRBD1|TRBJ2-2|NA|TRBV18
CASSSGTANTGELFF
TGTGCCAGCTCATCCGGGACAGCGAACACCGGGGAGCTGTTTTTT
>NA|TRBJ2-5|NA|TRBV7-6
CASSQKKRQAHNF
TGTGCCAGCAGCCAAAAAAAAAGACAGGCCCATAACTTC
>TRBD2|TRBJ2-2|once|TRBV6-5
CASSPPGGTGELFF
TGTGCCAGCAGTCCCCCGGGGGGGACCGGGGAGCTGTTTTTT
>TRBD1|TRBJ1-5|NA|TRBV19
CASRQGQRQPQHF
TGTGCCAGTAGACAGGGACAGAGGCAGCCCCAGCATTTT
>TRBD1|TRBJ2-7|NA|TRBV19
CASSGWPGTGGSYEQYF
TGTGCCAGTAGTGGGTGGCCTGGGACAGGGGGATCCTACGAGCAGTACTTC
>TRBD2|TRBJ2-6|NA|TRBV6-2/TRBV6-3
CASSSDQPRGGSGANVLTF
TGTGCCAGCAGTTCGGATCAACCTCGGGGGGGCTCTGGGGCCAACGTCCTGACTTTC
>TRBD2|TRBJ2-1|NA|TRBV24-1
CATSDTRLAGGYNEQFF
TGTGCCACCAGTGACACGAGACTAGCGGGAGGGTATAATGAGCAGTTCTTC
>TRBD1|TRBJ1-1|NA|TRBV27
CASSSTSGQAPEAFF
TGTGCCAGCAGTTCAACCTCGGGACAGGCGCCTGAAGCTTTCTTT
>NA|TRBJ1-1|NA|TRBV19
CASSPRVTEAEAFF
TGTGCCAGTAGTCCCAGGGTGACTGAAGCTGAAGCTTTCTTT
>TRBD2|TRBJ2-1|NA|TRBV10-1
CASSSYSGSEQFF
TGCGCCAGCAGTTCCTACAGCGGGAGTGAGCAGTTCTTC
>TRBD1|TRBJ2-3|NA|TRBV5-4
CASRTGGGTDTQYF
TGTGCCAGCAGGACAGGGGGCGGCACAGATACGCAGTATTTT
>NA|TRBJ2-5|NA|TRBV6-2/TRBV6-3
CASSYSLGDSYQETQYF
TGTGCCAGCAGTTACTCCTTAGGAGATTCGTACCAAGAGACCCAGTACTTC
>TRBD2|TRBJ2-7|NA|TRBV7-2
CASRYIAGAGEQYF
TGTGCCAGCAGATACATAGCGGGAGCGGGCGAGCAGTACTTC
>TRBD2|TRBJ2-7|NA|TRBV5-6
CASSWGLAALYEQYF
TGTGCCAGCAGCTGGGGACTAGCGGCGCTGTACGAGCAGTACTTC
>TRBD2|TRBJ2-7|NA|TRBV5-4
CASKPYSSGRDEQYF
TGTGCCAGCAAACCCTACTCTAGCGGGAGGGATGAGCAGTACTTC
>NA|TRBJ1-5|NA|TRBV12-3/TRBV12-4
CASSFRGGQPQHF
TGTGCCAGCAGTTTCAGGGGTGGACAGCCCCAGCATTTT
>TRBD1|TRBJ1-1|NA|TRBV11-1
CASSLGPFGQGSEAFF
TGTGCCAGCAGCTTAGGTCCGTTCGGACAGGGCAGTGAAGCTTTCTTT
>NA|TRBJ2-1|NA|TRBV18
CASSQDSYNEQFF
TGTGCCAGCTCCCAGGACAGTTACAATGAGCAGTTCTTC
>NA|TRBJ2-7|once|TRBV14
CASSQDWTLEQYF
TGTGCCAGCAGCCAAGATTGGACTTTGGAGCAGTACTTC
>NA|TRBJ2-5|NA|TRBV28
CASSLTPPGQETQYF
TGTGCCAGCAGCCTCACACCTCCGGGACAAGAGACCCAGTACTTC
>NA|TRBJ1-2|once|TRBV19
CASRREVYGYTF
TGTGCCAGTAGGCGGGAAGTCTATGGCTACACCTTC